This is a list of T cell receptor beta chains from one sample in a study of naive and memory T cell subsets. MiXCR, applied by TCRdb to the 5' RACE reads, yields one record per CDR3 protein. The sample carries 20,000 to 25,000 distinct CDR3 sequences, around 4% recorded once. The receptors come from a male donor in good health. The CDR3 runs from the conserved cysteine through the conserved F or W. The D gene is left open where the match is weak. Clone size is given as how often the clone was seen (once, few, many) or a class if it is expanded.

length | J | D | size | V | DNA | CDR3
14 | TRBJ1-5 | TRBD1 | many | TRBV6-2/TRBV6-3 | TGTGCCAGCAAGCCGGGACAGAGCAATCAGCCCCAGCATTTT | CASKPGQSNQPQHF
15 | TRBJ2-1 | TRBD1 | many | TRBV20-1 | TGCAGTGCCGGAACAGGGGCCAGCTCCTACAATGAGCAGTTCTTC | CSAGTGASSYNEQFF
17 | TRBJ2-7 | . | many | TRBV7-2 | TGTGCCAGCAGCTTAGTCCCCTCGAGGGATCTTGCCTACGAGCAGTACTTC | CASSLVPSRDLAYEQYF
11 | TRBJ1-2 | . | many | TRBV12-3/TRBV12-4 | TGTGCCAGCAGGCCGGCCTATGGCTACACCTTC | CASRPAYGYTF
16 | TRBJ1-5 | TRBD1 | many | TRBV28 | TGTGCCAGCAGTTTAATAGGACAGGGGACGATGGAGCCCCAGCATTTT | CASSLIGQGTMEPQHF
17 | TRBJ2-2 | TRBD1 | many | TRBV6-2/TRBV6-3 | TGTGCCAGCAGTTTACACCCTGGGACAGTTGTGAGCGGGGAGCTGTTTTTT | CASSLHPGTVVSGELFF
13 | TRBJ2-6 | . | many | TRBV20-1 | TGCAGTGCTAGGGGATCTGGGGCCAACGTCCTGACTTTC | CSARGSGANVLTF
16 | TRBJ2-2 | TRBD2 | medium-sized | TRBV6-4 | TGTGCCAGCAGTGACTCGAGCGGGGGGGCCACCGGGGAGCTGTTTTTT | CASSDSSGGATGELFF
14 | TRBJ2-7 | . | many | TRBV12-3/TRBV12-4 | TGTGCCAGCAAGCCATCGCGAGCGGGTTACGAGCAGTACTTC | CASKPSRAGYEQYF
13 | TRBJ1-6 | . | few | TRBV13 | TGTGCCAGCAAGGCACAGAAGAATTCACCCCTCCACTTT | CASKAQKNSPLHF
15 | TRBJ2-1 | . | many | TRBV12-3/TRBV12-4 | TGTGCCAGCAGTTTATCCGGACACATCAACAATGAGCAGTTCTTC | CASSLSGHINNEQFF
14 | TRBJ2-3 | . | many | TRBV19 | TGTGCCAGTGGGTCCAGCGGGTCCACAGATACGCAGTATTTT | CASGSSGSTDTQYF
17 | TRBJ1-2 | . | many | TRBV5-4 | TGTGCCAGCAGCTCGCGAGTTGAGGGCCCGGGGGGGTATGGCTACACCTTC | CASSSRVEGPGGYGYTF
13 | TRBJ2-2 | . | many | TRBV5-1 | TGCGCCAGCAGCTCAGGGACCGGCCGGGAGCTGTTTTTT | CASSSGTGRELFF
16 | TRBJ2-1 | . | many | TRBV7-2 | TGTGCCAGCAGCTACCTTGCGGGACAGACCTACAATGAGCAGTTCTTC | CASSYLAGQTYNEQFF
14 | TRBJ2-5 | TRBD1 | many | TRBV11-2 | TGTGCCAGCAGCGCAGGACAGGAGGCAGAGACCCAGTACTTC | CASSAGQEAETQYF
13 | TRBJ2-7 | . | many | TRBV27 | TGTGCCAGCAGTTTACGGGGGTCCTACGAGCAGTACTTC | CASSLRGSYEQYF
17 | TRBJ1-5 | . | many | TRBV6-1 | TGTGCCAGCAGCCCCCTCGGGTCCACAATAGGGGGTCAGCCCCAGCATTTT | CASSPLGSTIGGQPQHF
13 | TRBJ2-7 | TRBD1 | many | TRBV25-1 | TGTGCCAGCAGTTCTAGGGGGCTCTACGAGCAGTACTTC | CASSSRGLYEQYF
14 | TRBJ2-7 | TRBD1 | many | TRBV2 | TGTGCCAGCAGGACAGGGTATGATTCCTACGAGCAGTACTTC | CASRTGYDSYEQYF
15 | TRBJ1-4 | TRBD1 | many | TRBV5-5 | TGTGCCAGCAGCTCCTCAGACAGGGAAGTTGAAAAACTGTTTTTT | CASSSSDREVEKLFF